This TCR beta chain is from a study of T-cell memory formation after mild COVID-19. Study-wide results and caveats: CD4+ contracting clones were found mainly in CM and EM, and CD8+ ones in EMRA.

Of note for this clonotype: Its antigen is undetermined.

This CDR3 is 13 amino acids long. Per the germline V gene, CDR1 is MNHEY and CDR2 is SVGEGT. V was trimmed by 6 bases and J by 2 bases, leaving 9 bases between them. MiXCR was run by TCRdb on the 5' RACE reads, yielding one entry per CDR3 protein. Of about 320,000 distinct CDR3 sequences listed, around an eighth are singletons. The clonotype was recovered from a man aged 18-30 years who had mild COVID-19 (a few samples of this study predate the infection). Cell type and time point are not known. The sequencing sample was made of PBMCs or a T cell subset sorted from them (not recorded which). The chain couples TRBV6-2 or TRBV6-3 to TRBJ2-3; either TRBD1 or TRBD2 may supply D (5 bases each). The CDR3 is CASRGTLTDTQYF. DNA of the CDR3: TGTGCCAGCAGGGGGACCCTCACAGATACGCAGTATTTT.